These 21 T cell receptor beta chains came from one sample sequenced in a study of cytomegalovirus exposure and HLA in healthy donors. A multiplex PCR was run with 60 Vbeta primers and 13 Jbeta primers. Profiling relied on immunoSEQ multiplex PCR, and the TCRdb table lists in-frame clones only, not all of them. The sample carries 140,000 or so clones, roughly 80% recorded once. Input material: PBMCs. The receptors were gathered from a woman aged 25 to 39 in good health and CMV-seronegative.

This chain joins TRBV30 and TRBJ1-5, with D perhaps matching TRBD1 (6 bases). Germline CDR1 GTSNPN, CDR2 SVGIG (reference sequence). The CDR3 is 14 amino acids. V dropped 2 bases and J dropped 3 bases, with 11 bases sitting between them. In DNA, the CDR3 is TGTGCCTGGAGTTTGGGGGCTGACAATCAGCCCCAGCATTTT. Translating gives CAWSLGADNQPQHF.

In the case of this clone: Its ends do not fully match the called genes, so a read error is possible. This sequence joins TRBV5-1 and TRBJ2-1, with 9 bases matching TRBD1. CDR1 SGHRS and CDR2 YFSETQ come from the germline V gene. The length of the CDR3 is 11 residues. Written as DNA, the CDR3 is TGCGCCAGCAGCGCCGGGACAGGGATACTCTTC. Translation gives CASSAGTGILF.

The V and J genes are TRBV30 and TRBJ2-1; D ambiguous. From germline, CDR1 is GTSNPN and CDR2 SVGIG (reference sequence). Trimming pared 1 base from V and 4 bases from J, leaving 8 bases between. This CDR3 has 13 amino acids. CDR3 bases: TGTGCCTGGAGTGAGACTTATTACAATGAGCAGTTCTTC. It specifies CAWSETYYNEQFF.

This chain links TRBV16 with TRBJ1-1; the match to TRBD1 covers 12 bases. Germline V gene lookup returns CDR1 KGHSY and CDR2 FQNENV. The CDR3 runs 16 residues. With V trimmed by 6 bases and J by 2 bases, 7 bases remained unmatched. Here the CDR3 DNA reads TGTGCCAGCAGGGGGGGACAGGGGGCGAGAAACACTGAAGCTTTCTTT. Its protein product is CASRGGQGARNTEAFF.

This clone was counted only a few times. The chain uses TRBV6-1 and TRBJ2-7, with D possibly TRBD1 on 6 matching bases. This CDR3 comprises 15 residues. Trimming pared 6 bases from V and 2 bases from J, leaving 17 bases between. The germline V gene encodes CDR1 MNHNS and CDR2 SASEGT. The CDR3 DNA follows: TGTGCCAGCAGCGAAAGGGTCGAGGGGGCCTACGAGCAGTACTTC. Translated, it gives CASSERVEGAYEQYF.

In DNA, the CDR3 is TGTGCCACCAGCAGAGACGGGTCAGGGGATTTGCCCCAGCATTTT. Translated, it gives CATSRDGSGDLPQHF. The genes are TRBV15 and TRBJ1-5; D possibly corresponds to TRBD1 (6 bases). The CDR3 is 15 residues long. V was shortened by 0 bases and J by 9 bases, with 15 bases between the two germline ends. Germline lookup yields CDR1 LNHNV and CDR2 YYDKDF (reference sequence).

This chain links TRBV11-3 with TRBJ2-5; 11 nucleotides line up with TRBD1. Germline assignment: CDR1 SGHNT and CDR2 YENEEA. The CDR3 is made up of 14 amino acids. V gave up 4 bases and J gave up 4 bases; unmatched junction bases: 2. The CDR3 reads CASSSGTGGETQYF. CDR3 bases: TGTGCCAGCAGCTCCGGGACAGGGGGAGAGACCCAGTACTTC. Drawing the rest from reference TRBV11-3 and TRBJ2-5, the complete variable domain is EAGVVQSPRYKIIEKKQPVAFWCNPISGHNTLYWYLQNLGQGPELLIRYENEEAVDDSQLPKDRFSAERLKGVDSTLKIQPAELGDSAVYLCASSSGTGGETQYFGPGTRLLVL.

The rearrangement links TRBV5-4 to TRBJ1-1; D remains unclear. This CDR3 has 13 residues. V was shortened by 0 bases and J by 3 bases, with 6 bases between the two germline ends. Germline CDR1 is SGHNT and CDR2 is YYREEE (reference sequence). CDR3 nucleotide sequence: TGTGCCAGCAGCTTGGAAGCGTACACTGAAGCTTTCTTT. This sequence encodes CASSLEAYTEAFF.

The CDR3 nucleotides are TGTGCCAGCAGCTCGGGGGAATACGAGCAGTACTTC. This sequence encodes CASSSGEYEQYF. The chain links TRBV7-2 to TRBJ2-7, with D tentatively TRBD2 (6 bases). Germline-derived CDR1 and CDR2 are SGHTA and FQGNSA. Trimming removed 4 bases from V and 4 bases from J, with 8 bases in between. This CDR3 spans 12 amino acids.

This clone was counted a few times. The rearrangement links TRBV30 to TRBJ1-3; D is ambiguous. The CDR3 is 11 amino acids. Germline V gene lookup returns CDR1 GTSNPN and CDR2 SVGIG (reference sequence). The V end was cut by 4 bases, the J end by 4 bases, with 5 bases between. DNA for the CDR3: TGTGCCTGGACCAGAGGAAACACCATATATTTT. It codes for CAWTRGNTIYF.

The chain uses TRBV7-2 and TRBJ2-2; TRBD1 is a possible D gene (6 bases). Germline lookup yields CDR1 SGHTA and CDR2 FQGNSA. CDR3 length: 15 amino acids. With 1 base removed from V and 3 bases from J, the gap between germline ends came to 9 bases. The DNA of the CDR3 is TGTGCCAGCAGCTTAGTAGGGGGATACACCGGGGAGCTGTTTTTT. Amino acid sequence: CASSLVGGYTGELFF.

The chain links TRBV19 to TRBJ2-1, with 7 bases matching TRBD2. J was trimmed by 3 bases and V by 3 bases; bases with no gene match: 8. CDR1 is LNHDA and CDR2 is SQIVND in the germline V gene (reference sequence). This CDR3 is built from 16 residues. CDR3 residues: CASSMGGDYIYNEQFF. For the CDR3, the DNA is TGTGCCAGTAGTATGGGAGGGGACTACATCTACAATGAGCAGTTCTTC. The whole variable domain, filled in from reference TRBV19 and TRBJ2-1, reads DGGITQSPKYLFRKEGQNVTLSCEQNLNHDAMYWYRQDPGQGLRLIYYSQIVNDFQKGDIAEGYSVSREKKESFPLTVTSAQKNPTAFYLCASSMGGDYIYNEQFFGPGTRLTVL.

The chain has TRBV5-6 and TRBJ1-2; D uncertain. The CDR3 consists of 12 residues. Per the germline V gene, CDR1 is SGHDT and CDR2 is YYEEEE. The ends were cut back, 1 base at V and 6 bases at J, with 7 bases in the middle. CDR3 in DNA: TGTGCCAGCAGCTTGTGGGGAGATGGCTACACCTTC. This codes for CASSLWGDGYTF.

A few counts support this clone. This chain links TRBV2 with TRBJ2-6, with D uncertain. The germline V gene encodes CDR1 SNHLY and CDR2 FYNNEI. The length of the CDR3 is 15 residues. V lost 3 bases, J lost 0 bases, and 6 bases lay in between. Here the CDR3 reads CASSDSSSGANVLTF. For the CDR3, the DNA is TGTGCCAGCAGTGACTCCTCCTCTGGGGCCAACGTCCTGACTTTC.

The chain joins TRBV30 to TRBJ2-3; D gene ambiguous. The germline CDR1 and CDR2 sequences are GTSNPN and SVGIG (reference sequence). V was pared by 0 bases and J by 6 bases, with 16 bases between. This CDR3 region has 15 residues. DNA of the CDR3: TGTGCCTGGAGTGTACCTTTGGCGGCAAAGGATACGCAGTATTTT. Its protein product is CAWSVPLAAKDTQYF.

The chain employs TRBV4-1 and TRBJ2-1; 14 bases map to TRBD2. In germline, CDR1 is MGHRA, CDR2 YSYEKL. J was trimmed by 10 bases and V by 0 bases; bases with no gene match: 8. The length of the CDR3 is 17 residues. The CDR3 here is CASSQEGGLAGVEEQFF. CDR3 nucleotides: TGCGCCAGCAGCCAAGAAGGGGGACTAGCGGGAGTGGAGGAGCAGTTCTTC.

The chain couples TRBV30 to TRBJ1-6, with unresolved D. Per the germline V gene, CDR1 is GTSNPN and CDR2 is SVGIG (reference sequence). Trimming removed 5 bases at V and 12 bases at J, with 8 bases between. There are 10 residues in the CDR3. The DNA of the CDR3 is TGTGCCTGGTTTTCGGGACCCCTCCACTTT. It is translated as CAWFSGPLHF. The whole variable domain, remainder taken from reference TRBV30 and TRBJ1-6, is SQTIHQWPATLVQPVGSPLSLECTVEGTSNPNLYWYRQAAGRGLQLLFYSVGIGQISSEVPQNLSASRPQDRQFILSSKKLLLSDSGFYLCAWFSGPLHFGNGTRLTVT.

On this clone itself: The same CDR3 is also encoded by other DNA sequences in this sample. The CDR3 protein is CASSVAVTDTQYF. CDR3 DNA: TGTGCCAGCAGCGTAGCGGTAACAGATACGCAGTATTTT. The chain uses TRBV9 and TRBJ2-3; D gene ambiguous. V was pared by 0 bases and J by 3 bases, with 5 bases between. This CDR3 contains 13 residues. Looked up from germline, CDR1 is SGDLS and CDR2 is YYNGEE. The full variable domain, rest sourced from reference TRBV9 and TRBJ2-3, is DSGVTQTPKHLITATGQRVTLRCSPRSGDLSVYWYQQSLDQGLQFLIQYYNGEERAKGNILERFSAQQFPDLHSELNLSSLELGDSALYFCASSVAVTDTQYFGPGTRLTVL.

This clone came up a few times. The V call is TRBV4-2, the J call TRBJ1-1; 10 bases are shared with TRBD1. The V gene end was trimmed by 3 bases and the J gene end by 4 bases; junction bases not matched to a gene: 5. CDR1 is LGHNA, CDR2 YNFKEQ, per germline. This CDR3 region has 15 residues. CDR3 amino acids: CASSQARTGGTEAFF. In DNA form, the CDR3 reads TGTGCCAGCAGCCAGGCACGGACAGGGGGCACTGAAGCTTTCTTT.

The V and J genes are TRBV7-2 and TRBJ1-2, with D possibly TRBD1 on 5 matching bases. This CDR3 has 14 residues. The germline V gene encodes CDR1 SGHTA and CDR2 FQGNSA. Trimming cost V 0 bases and J 2 bases, with 7 bases left between them. The chain's CDR3 is CASSLATENYGYTF. Here the CDR3 DNA reads TGTGCCAGCAGCTTAGCGACAGAAAACTATGGCTACACCTTC.

This clone is a singleton in its sample. This chain joins TRBV18 and TRBJ2-7; 9 nucleotides match TRBD2. J gave up 2 bases and V 3 bases, and 5 bases lay outside the gene matches. The length of the CDR3 is 15 residues. From germline, CDR1 is KGHSH and CDR2 LQKENI. The CDR3 coding sequence is TGTGCCAGCTCACCTTCCCTAGCGGGAACCTACGAGCAGTACTTC. This gives the protein CASSPSLAGTYEQYF.